This T cell receptor beta chain was documented in a study of blood T cell repertoires in COVID-19. The wider study: Samples came from the United States, Italy and Spain, spanning acute and convalescent COVID-19. In each case, the material was cDNA or gDNA derived from T cells, B-cell-depleted T cells, or PBMCs.

This CDR3 has 16 residues. The germline CDR1 and CDR2 sequences are SGHRS and YFSETQ. V shed 4 bases and J shed 4 bases, with 20 bases lying between them. This clone showed up just once. In the study's own analysis: Using reference gene primer amplification, nucleated cell counts were estimated. Profiled with immunoSEQ multiplex PCR; TCRdb holds only in-frame clones, not every one. V and J calls and clone size are as listed in that table; D and trimming were resolved from the DNA. In the table there are 50,000 to 80,000 clones, 86% of which are singletons. The chain uses TRBV5-1 and TRBJ1-1; possible D gene TRBD1, 6 bases. The specimen sequenced was peripheral blood. The receptor was isolated from a middle-aged man with active COVID-19. The CDR3 coding sequence is TGCGCCAGCAGCCGTGGTCACCTCGGGGGGGCCACTGAAGCTTTCTTT. Amino acids: CASSRGHLGGATEAFF.